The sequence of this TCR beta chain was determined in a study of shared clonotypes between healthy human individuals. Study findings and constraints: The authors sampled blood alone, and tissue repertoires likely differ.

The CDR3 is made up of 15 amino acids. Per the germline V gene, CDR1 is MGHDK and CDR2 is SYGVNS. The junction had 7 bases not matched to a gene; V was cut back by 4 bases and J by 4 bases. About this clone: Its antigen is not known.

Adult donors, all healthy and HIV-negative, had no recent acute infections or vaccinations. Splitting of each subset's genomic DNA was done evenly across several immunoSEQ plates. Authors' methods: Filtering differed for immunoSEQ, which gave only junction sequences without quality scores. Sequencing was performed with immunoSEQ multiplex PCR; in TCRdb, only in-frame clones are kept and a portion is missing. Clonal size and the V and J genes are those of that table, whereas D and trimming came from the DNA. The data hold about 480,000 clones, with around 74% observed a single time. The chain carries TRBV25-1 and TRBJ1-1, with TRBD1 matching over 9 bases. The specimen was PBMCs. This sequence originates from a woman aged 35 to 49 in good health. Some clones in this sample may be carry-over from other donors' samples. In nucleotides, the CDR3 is TGTGCCAGCAGTGGCACAGGGGGCATGATCACTGAAGCTTTCTTT. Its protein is CASSGTGGMITEAFF.